This passage covers 2 T cell receptor beta chains from one sample sequenced in a study of blood T cell repertoires in COVID-19. The assay was immunoSEQ multiplex PCR, and TCRdb's table has in-frame clones only and misses some. The data show under 200,000 clones, with roughly 86% seen just once and around 3.3% held by the top ten. Specimen: peripheral blood. These receptors were collected from a man aged 70 or older with acute or convalescent COVID-19.

This clone was seen more than once but under ten times. V and J are TRBV6-2 or TRBV6-3 and TRBJ1-6; the match to TRBD1 covers 8 bases. V gave up 2 bases and J gave up 10 bases; unmatched junction bases: 7. CDR3 length: 15 amino acids. Germline V gene sequence: CDR1 MNHEY, CDR2 SVGEGT. In DNA, the CDR3 is TGTGCCAGCAGTTACGGGACAGGTGAGGAATCACCCCTCCACTTT. This sequence encodes CASSYGTGEESPLHF.

The CDR3 region has the DNA TGTGCCAGCAGCTTTCAACAGGGTGAAAATGAAAAACTGTTTTTT. Protein product: CASSFQQGENEKLFF. V usage is TRBV7-9 and J usage is TRBJ1-4, with D perhaps matching TRBD1 (6 bases). Germline loops: CDR1 SEHNR, CDR2 FQNEAQ (reference sequence). Trimming cost V 3 bases and J 5 bases, with 13 bases left between them. This CDR3 is built from 15 residues. Combining the CDR3 with reference TRBV7-9 and TRBJ1-4 gives the whole variable domain DTGVSQNPRHKITKRGQNVTFRCDPISEHNRLYWYRQTLGQGPEFLTYFQNEAQLEKSRLLSDRFSAERPKGSFSTLEIQRTEQGDSAMYLCASSFQQGENEKLFFGSGTQLSVL.